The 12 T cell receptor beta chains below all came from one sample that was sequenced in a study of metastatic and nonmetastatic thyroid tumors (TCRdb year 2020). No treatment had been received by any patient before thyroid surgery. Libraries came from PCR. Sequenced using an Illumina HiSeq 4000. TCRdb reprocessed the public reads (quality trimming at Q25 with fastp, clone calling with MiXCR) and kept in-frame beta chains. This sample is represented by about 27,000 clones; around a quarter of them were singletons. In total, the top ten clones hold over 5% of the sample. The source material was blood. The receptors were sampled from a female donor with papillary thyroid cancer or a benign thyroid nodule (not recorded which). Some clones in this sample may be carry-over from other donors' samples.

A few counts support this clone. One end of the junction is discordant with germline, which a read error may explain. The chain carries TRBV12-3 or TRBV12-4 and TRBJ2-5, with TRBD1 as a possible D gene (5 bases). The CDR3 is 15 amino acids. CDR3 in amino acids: CASSRHGHDQDTQYF. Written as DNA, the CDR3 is TGTGCCAGCAGTCGACACGGACATGACCAAGATACCCAGTACTTC.

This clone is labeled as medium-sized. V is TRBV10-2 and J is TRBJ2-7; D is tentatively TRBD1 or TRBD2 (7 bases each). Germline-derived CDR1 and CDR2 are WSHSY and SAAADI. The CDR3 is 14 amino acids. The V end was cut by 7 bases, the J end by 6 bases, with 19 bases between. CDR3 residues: CASKPGRGLGEQYF. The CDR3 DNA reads TGCGCCAGCAAGCCGGGGAGGGGGCTAGGCGAGCAGTACTTC.

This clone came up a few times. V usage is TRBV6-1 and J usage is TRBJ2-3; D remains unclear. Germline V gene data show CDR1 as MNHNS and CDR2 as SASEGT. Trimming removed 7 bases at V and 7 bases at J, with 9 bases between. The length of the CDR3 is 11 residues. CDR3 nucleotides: TGTGCCAGCAACCAGTGTAATACGCAGTATTTT. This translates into CASNQCNTQYF.

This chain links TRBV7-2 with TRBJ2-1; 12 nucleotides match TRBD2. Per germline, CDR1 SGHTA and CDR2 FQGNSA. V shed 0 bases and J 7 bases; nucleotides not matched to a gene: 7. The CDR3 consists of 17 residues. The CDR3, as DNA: TGTGCCAGCAGCTTAGCGTATCTAGCGGGAGGGTCGAATGAGCAGTTCTTC. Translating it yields CASSLAYLAGGSNEQFF.

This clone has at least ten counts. This CDR3 is CASSPPGVGDQPQHF. CDR3 DNA: TGTGCCAGCAGCCCTCCCGGAGTGGGTGATCAGCCCCAGCATTTT. The chain joins TRBV7-8 to TRBJ1-5; D gene unclear. Trimming took 5 bases from V and 5 from J, leaving 16 bases between them. CDR3 length: 15 amino acids. CDR1 is SGHVS, CDR2 FQNEAQ, per germline.

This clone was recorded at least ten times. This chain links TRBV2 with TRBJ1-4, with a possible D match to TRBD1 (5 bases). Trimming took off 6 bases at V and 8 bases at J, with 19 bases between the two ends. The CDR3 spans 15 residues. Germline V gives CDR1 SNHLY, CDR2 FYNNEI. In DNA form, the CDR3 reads TGTGCCAGCAGCCCTCAAGGGGTAAGGAGCGAAAAACTGTTTTTT. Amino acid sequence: CASSPQGVRSEKLFF.

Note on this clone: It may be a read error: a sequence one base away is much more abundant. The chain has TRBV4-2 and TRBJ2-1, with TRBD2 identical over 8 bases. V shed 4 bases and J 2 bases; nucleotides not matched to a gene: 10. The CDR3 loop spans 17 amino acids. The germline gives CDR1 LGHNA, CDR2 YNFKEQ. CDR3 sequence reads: CASSPRGRSGTYNEQFF. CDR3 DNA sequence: TGTGCCAGCAGCCCTCGTGGGCGTAGCGGGACCTACAATGAGCAGTTCTTC.

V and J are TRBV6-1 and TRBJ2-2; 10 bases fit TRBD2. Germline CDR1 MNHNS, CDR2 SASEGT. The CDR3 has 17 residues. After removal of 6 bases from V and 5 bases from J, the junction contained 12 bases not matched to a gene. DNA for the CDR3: TGTGCCAGCAGCTCCTGGGAAGCGGGAGGGCAAACCGGGGAGCTGTTTTTT. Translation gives CASSSWEAGGQTGELFF.

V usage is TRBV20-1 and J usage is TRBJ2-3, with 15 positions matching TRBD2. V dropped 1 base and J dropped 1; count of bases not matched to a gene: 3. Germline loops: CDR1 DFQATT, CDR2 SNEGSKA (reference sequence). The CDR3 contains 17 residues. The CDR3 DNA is TGCAGTGCTAGAGGGACTAGCGGGAGGGCGGGCACAGATACGCAGTATTTT. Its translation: CSARGTSGRAGTDTQYF.

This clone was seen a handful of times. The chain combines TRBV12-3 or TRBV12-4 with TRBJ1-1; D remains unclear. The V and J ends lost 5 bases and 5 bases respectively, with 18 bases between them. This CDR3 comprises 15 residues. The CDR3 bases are TGTGCCAGCAGTCGGATCGGCGGCCGGGAAACTGAAGCTTTCTTT. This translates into CASSRIGGRETEAFF.

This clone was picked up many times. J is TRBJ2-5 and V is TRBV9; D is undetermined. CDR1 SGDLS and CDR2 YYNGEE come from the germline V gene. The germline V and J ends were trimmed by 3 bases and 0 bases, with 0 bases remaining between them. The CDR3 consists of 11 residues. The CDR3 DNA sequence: TGTGCCAGCAGCGACCAAGAGACCCAGTACTTC. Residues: CASSDQETQYF.

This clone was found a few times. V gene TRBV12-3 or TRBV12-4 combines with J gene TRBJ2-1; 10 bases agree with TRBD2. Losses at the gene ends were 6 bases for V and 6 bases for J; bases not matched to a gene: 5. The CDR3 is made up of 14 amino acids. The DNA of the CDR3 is TGTGCCAGCAGAGGCAGCGGGAGGGCCAATGAGCAGTTCTTC. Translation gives CASRGSGRANEQFF.